Listed below are T cell receptor beta chains from one sample, sequenced in a study of tumor-infiltrating lymphocytes in primary liver carcinoma. In TCRdb, the multiplex PCR reads were re-called with MiXCR into one record per CDR3 protein. The sample lists about 43,000 distinct CDR3 sequences, about 73% occurring once. The sample comprised liver tumor tissue from sampling region 2. These receptors came from a man aged 40-55 years with primary liver carcinoma and hepatitis B virus infection. CDR3s include the opening cysteine and the closing phenylalanine or tryptophan. A D gene is named only where the DNA matches it firmly. A clone size is listed for some rows: how often the clone was seen (once, few, many), or a class if it is expanded.

>TRBV19|few|TRBJ2-7|TRBD2
CASSPHDSGRFNEQYF
TGTGCCAGTAGTCCCCACGATAGCGGGAGATTCAACGAGCAGTACTTC
>TRBV14|many|TRBJ1-1|TRBD1
CASSRGQERMNTEAFF
TGTGCCAGCAGCCGGGGACAGGAGAGAATGAACACTGAAGCTTTCTTT
>TRBV14|-|TRBJ2-1|TRBD2
CASNQGSGVGEQFF
TGTGCCAGCAACCAAGGTAGCGGGGTTGGGGAGCAGTTCTTC
>TRBV30|many|TRBJ1-1|-
CAWSVDENTEAFF
TGTGCCTGGAGTGTTGATGAGAACACTGAAGCTTTCTTT
>TRBV6-2/TRBV6-3|-|TRBJ2-3|-
CASRDPHTDMQYF
TGTGCCAGTAGAGACCCCCACACAGATATGCAGTATTTT
>TRBV29-1|-|TRBJ2-5|-
CSTFGFGQETQYF
TGCAGCACGTTTGGATTCGGCCAAGAGACCCAGTACTTC
>TRBV11-1|-|TRBJ2-1|-
CDSSLYANEQFF
TGTGACAGCAGCTTATATGCTAATGAGCAGTTCTTC
>TRBV10-3|medium-sized|TRBJ2-1|-
CAIRAWDEQFF
TGTGCCATCAGAGCTTGGGATGAGCAGTTCTTC
>TRBV11-3|-|TRBJ2-3|-
CASGLDLGVAHPQYF
TGTGCCAGCGGCTTAGATCTGGGGGTGGCTCACCCCCAGTATTTT
>TRBV6-2/TRBV6-3|-|TRBJ2-7|-
CASSLRVRAYDQYF
TGTGCCAGCAGCCTCCGGGTCAGGGCCTACGACCAGTACTTC
>TRBV5-4|-|TRBJ2-2|TRBD2
CASSSSLAANTGKLLF
TGTGCCAGCAGCTCTAGCCTAGCGGCCAACACCGGGAAACTGCTTTTT
>TRBV29-1|once|TRBJ2-5|TRBD1
CSVESDRGRVETQYF
TGCAGCGTTGAATCGGACAGGGGGCGAGTAGAGACTCAGTACTTC
>TRBV7-9|many|TRBJ2-1|-
CASSLGGMDNEQFF
TGTGCCAGCAGCTTAGGTGGGATGGACAATGAGCAGTTCTTC
>TRBV6-1|-|TRBJ1-1|-
CAISEAQLGRLNTEAFF
TGTGCCATCAGTGAAGCGCAATTAGGTAGGCTGAACACTGAAGCTTTCTTT
>TRBV18|-|TRBJ2-7|TRBD2
CASSAGGSSYEQYF
TGTGCCAGCTCAGCCGGCGGGAGCTCCTATGAGCAGTACTTC
>TRBV7-9|-|TRBJ1-4|TRBD1
CLSSPQGATDEKLFF
TGTCTCAGCAGCCCGCAGGGGGCGACAGATGAAAAACTGTTTTTT
>TRBV11-2|-|TRBJ2-3|TRBD2
CASSLQAGVSTDAQYF
TGTGCCAGTAGCCTACAAGCGGGAGTCAGCACAGATGCGCAGTATTTT
>TRBV6-1|-|TRBJ1-1|-
CASTTQDGNTEAFF
TGCGCCAGCACTACACAGGACGGGAACACTGAAGCTTTCTTT
>TRBV5-1|-|TRBJ2-3|-
CASSLRTGGGTDTQFF
TGCGCCAGCAGCTTGAGGACGGGCGGCGGCACAGATACGCAGTTTTTT
>TRBV2|many|TRBJ1-2|-
CASSDVRIPGYTF
TGTGCCAGCAGTGATGTTAGGATTCCGGGCTACACCTTC
>TRBV6-4|-|TRBJ2-1|TRBD2
CASSDSMGGNEQFF
TGTGCCAGCAGTGACTCAATGGGAGGGAATGAGCAGTTCTTC
>TRBV5-5|-|TRBJ1-4|-
CTSSTDGTGDEKLFF
TGTACCAGCAGCACCGACGGGACGGGGGATGAAAAACTGTTTTTT
>TRBV12-3/TRBV12-4|medium-sized|TRBJ1-5|-
CASSLGLGNQPQHF
TGTGCCAGCAGTTTAGGTCTGGGGAATCAGCCCCAGCATTTT
>TRBV28|many|TRBJ2-7|TRBD1
CASSSGQGFYEQYF
TGTGCCAGCAGTTCGGGACAGGGATTCTACGAGCAGTACTTC
>TRBV29-1|-|TRBJ2-2|-
CNVEWEAGGELFF
TGCAACGTTGAATGGGAGGCGGGCGGGGAGCTGTTTTTT
>TRBV29-1|-|TRBJ2-2|-
CIVPGPGPTGELSF
TGCATCGTCCCCGGTCCGGGACCCACCGGGGAGCTGTCTTTT
>TRBV6-1|-|TRBJ1-5|-
CTSSEVSHQPQHF
TGTACCAGCAGTGAAGTGAGCCATCAGCCCCAGCATTTT